The rows below give T cell receptor beta chains drawn from one sample of a study of blood T cells in healthy people across ages. TCRdb redid the calling of the 5' RACE reads with MiXCR, one entry per CDR3 protein. Among some 1.4 million distinct CDR3 sequences, approximately 42% were seen once, and the ten largest hold 7.9%. The specimen was blood. Receptors originate from a young woman in good health. Both conserved end residues are part of each CDR3. A D gene is named only where the DNA matches it firmly. Size is omitted from some rows. Given values are once, few, many or a class for expanded clones.

. . TRBJ2-5 TRBV20-1 CSAAGGTAKETQYF TGCAGTGCGGCCGGCGGAACAGCAAAAGAGACCCAGTACTTC
. once TRBJ2-7 TRBV2 CASSEPSSGPRLEQYF TGTGCCAGCAGTGAACCATCAAGCGGGCCCCGCCTGGAGCAGTACTTC
TRBD1 . TRBJ2-7 TRBV27 CASRTAWDREAFEQYF TGTGCCAGCAGGACGGCCTGGGACAGGGAGGCGTTCGAGCAGTACTTC
TRBD1 . TRBJ1-2 TRBV3-1 CASSQELGGGNYGYTF TGTGCCAGCAGCCAAGAGCTAGGGGGCGGCAACTATGGCTACACCTTC
. few TRBJ2-1 TRBV7-2 CASRLSGTRYEQFF TGTGCCAGCAGACTATCCGGGACCAGGTATGAGCAGTTCTTC
. . TRBJ2-2 TRBV24-1 CATSDHPGNSRAGELFF TGTGCCACCAGTGATCATCCAGGGAATTCGAGGGCCGGGGAGCTGTTTTTT
TRBD1 once TRBJ1-4 TRBV28 CASRWTGGGNEKLFF TGTGCCAGCAGGTGGACAGGGGGAGGTAATGAAAAACTGTTTTTT
. . TRBJ2-1 TRBV6-5 CASSYLSTSSYNEQFF TGTGCCAGCAGTTACTTGTCGACCAGCTCCTACAATGAGCAGTTCTTC
. . TRBJ2-5 TRBV20-1 CSARDHDGIQETQYF TGCAGTGCTAGAGACCACGACGGAATCCAAGAGACCCAGTACTTC
. . TRBJ1-1 TRBV5-1 CASSLVQGRSRGSTEAFF TGCGCCAGCAGCTTGGTACAGGGTAGGTCGAGGGGGTCCACTGAAGCTTTCTTT
TRBD1 few TRBJ2-2 TRBV12-5 CASKLQGAGTGELFF TGTGCTAGCAAACTACAGGGGGCTGGAACCGGGGAGCTGTTTTTT
TRBD1 . TRBJ2-7 TRBV6-5 CASSYSRGTSYEQYF TGTGCCAGCAGTTATTCCAGGGGGACCTCCTACGAGCAGTACTTC
TRBD2 few TRBJ2-1 TRBV12-3/TRBV12-4 CASTHSGGFYNEQFF TGTGCCAGCACCCACTCGGGGGGGTTTTACAATGAGCAGTTCTTC
TRBD2 . TRBJ2-3 TRBV4-1 CASSQGVAGGVVDTQYF TGCGCCAGCAGCCAAGGGGTAGCGGGAGGGGTGGTTGATACGCAGTATTTT
. . TRBJ2-1 TRBV29-1 CSVETDHNNEQFF TGCAGCGTTGAGACAGACCACAACAATGAGCAGTTCTTC
. few TRBJ2-7 TRBV12-3/TRBV12-4 CASSFTGGPSYEQYF TGTGCCAGCAGTTTCACGGGGGGCCCGTCCTACGAGCAGTACTTC
TRBD1 . TRBJ1-4 TRBV18 CASSPDREESYKLFF TGTGCCAGCTCGCCGGACAGGGAGGAGTCTTATAAACTGTTTTTT
. . TRBJ1-2 TRBV3-1 CASSQDLGTRYGYTF TGTGCCAGCAGCCAAGACCTCGGGACACGATATGGCTACACCTTC
TRBD1 . TRBJ1-1 TRBV5-1 CASSLRASGQGARNTEAFF TGCGCCAGCAGCTTGCGAGCGTCGGGACAGGGGGCGAGGAACACTGAAGCTTTCTTT
TRBD2 . TRBJ2-7 TRBV29-1 CSGGGAGPYEQYF TGCAGCGGGGGGGGAGCAGGGCCTTACGAGCAGTACTTC
. few TRBJ1-4 TRBV11-2 CASSLGQLNEKLFF TGTGCCAGCAGCTTGGGGCAGCTCAATGAAAAACTGTTTTTT
TRBD2 . TRBJ2-2 TRBV12-3/TRBV12-4 CASTLSQLAGGPGAGELFF TGTGCCAGCACCCTTTCTCAACTAGCGGGAGGGCCGGGAGCCGGGGAGCTGTTTTTT
. . TRBJ2-7 TRBV27 CASSLAQGSNSYEQYF TGTGCCAGCAGTTTAGCGCAGGGTTCGAACTCCTACGAGCAGTACTTC
TRBD2 . TRBJ2-7 TRBV6-5 CASSSGGNSYEQYF TGTGCCAGCAGTAGCGGGGGGAATTCCTACGAGCAGTACTTC
. . TRBJ2-4 TRBV6-6 CATWDGGNIQYF TGTGCCACCTGGGACGGGGGAAACATTCAGTACTTC
. . TRBJ2-3 TRBV20-1 CSARAGGTQYF TGCAGTGCTAGAGCTGGGGGTACGCAGTATTTT
TRBD2 once TRBJ2-1 TRBV20-1 CSAPSSGGDYNEQFF TGCAGTGCCCCCAGTTCCGGGGGGGACTACAATGAGCAGTTCTTC
. . TRBJ1-2 TRBV5-1 CASSLGLSGDYGYTF TGCGCCAGCAGCTTAGGGCTGTCGGGAGACTATGGCTACACCTTC
. . TRBJ1-1 TRBV2 CASSGETTMNTEAFF TGTGCCAGCAGTGGTGAAACCACAATGAACACTGAAGCTTTCTTT
TRBD2 . TRBJ2-7 TRBV6-2/TRBV6-3 CASSYRASGYSYEQYF TGTGCCAGCAGTTACCGGGCTAGCGGGTACTCCTACGAGCAGTACTTC
. . TRBJ2-7 TRBV19 CASSIPGTEQYF TGTGCCAGTAGTATCCCCGGGACCGAGCAGTACTTC
TRBD2 . TRBJ2-5 TRBV20-1 CSARDASGSGETQYF TGCAGTGCTAGAGACGCTAGCGGGAGCGGAGAGACCCAGTACTTC
TRBD2 . TRBJ2-7 TRBV30 CAWSSSGTHEQYF TGTGCCTGGAGTTCTAGCGGGACCCACGAGCAGTACTTC
TRBD2 few TRBJ2-7 TRBV6-2/TRBV6-3 CASSNPWTSGTYEQYF TGTGCCAGCAGTAACCCATGGACTAGCGGGACCTACGAGCAGTACTTC
. . TRBJ2-1 TRBV18 CASSHGTVSYNEQFF TGTGCCAGCTCACACGGGACTGTTTCCTACAATGAGCAGTTCTTC
. few TRBJ1-2 TRBV6-2/TRBV6-3 CASSYAADGYTF TGTGCCAGCAGTTACGCTGCGGATGGCTACACCTTC
. . TRBJ2-7 TRBV7-6 CASSPRGIGNSYEQYF TGTGCCAGCAGCCCAAGAGGGATAGGAAACTCCTACGAGCAGTACTTC
TRBD1 . TRBJ2-7 TRBV27 CASRSSQGQGGPYEQYF TGTGCCAGCAGATCCAGCCAAGGACAGGGCGGACCCTACGAGCAGTACTTC
. . TRBJ2-3 TRBV12-3/TRBV12-4 CASSSSGTGYTDTQYF TGTGCCAGCAGTTCCTCCGGGACCGGCTACACAGATACGCAGTATTTT
. few TRBJ2-7 TRBV20-1 CSADGYYEQYF TGCAGTGCGGACGGGTACTACGAGCAGTACTTC
TRBD2 . TRBJ2-7 TRBV20-1 CSARFLAGVQNSQYF TGCAGTGCTAGGTTTCTAGCGGGGGTTCAAAACAGTCAGTACTTC
TRBD2 . TRBJ2-1 TRBV20-1 CSSLEGAGGDEQFF TGCAGCTCACTTGAAGGAGCGGGGGGAGATGAGCAGTTCTTC
. many TRBJ1-2 TRBV29-1 CSVGEREGYTF TGCAGCGTTGGTGAAAGGGAAGGCTACACCTTC
TRBD2 many TRBJ2-3 TRBV20-1 CSARLAGVTDTQYF TGCAGTGCTAGACTAGCGGGGGTCACAGATACGCAGTATTTT
. . TRBJ2-1 TRBV20-1 CSALNIDQLPTSFF TGCAGTGCCCTTAACATCGACCAGCTTCCTACGTCGTTCTTC
. . TRBJ2-7 TRBV7-9 CASSRDFREYEQYF TGTGCCAGCAGCCGAGATTTCAGGGAGTACGAGCAGTACTTC
. . TRBJ2-7 TRBV29-1 CSVQVSSYEQYF TGCAGCGTTCAAGTGTCCTCCTACGAGCAGTACTTC
. few TRBJ1-6 TRBV12-3/TRBV12-4 CASSLDGGNSPLHF TGTGCCAGCAGTTTAGACGGTGGGAATTCACCCCTCCACTTT
. . TRBJ1-4 TRBV9 CASSPGTSFPTNEKLFF TGTGCCAGCAGCCCAGGGACATCCTTTCCAACTAATGAAAAACTGTTTTTT
TRBD2 . TRBJ2-7 TRBV20-1 CSAPPGAGGFYEQYF TGCAGTGCTCCTCCGGGCGCGGGAGGCTTCTACGAGCAGTACTTC
TRBD1 . TRBJ1-6 TRBV4-1 CASSPTPTGEGSPLHF TGCGCCAGCAGCCCTACCCCGACAGGGGAAGGTTCACCCCTCCACTTT
TRBD1 . TRBJ2-3 TRBV5-1 CASSSWDRGTDTQYF TGCGCCAGCAGCTCCTGGGACAGGGGGACAGATACGCAGTATTTT
. . TRBJ1-2 TRBV20-1 CSANTDSNYGYTF TGCAGTGCTAACACGGACTCTAACTATGGCTACACCTTC
TRBD1 few TRBJ1-2 TRBV27 CASSPDAAGGYGYTF TGTGCCAGCAGTCCAGATGCGGCAGGGGGATATGGCTACACCTTC
. . TRBJ1-2 TRBV6-5 CASSYLGGGAGRVSGYTF TGTGCCAGCAGTTACTTAGGGGGGGGGGCAGGGCGAGTAAGTGGCTACACCTTC